Sequencing of this TCR beta chain was carried out in a study of T cells in Graves' hyperthyroidism and ophthalmopathy. Authors of the study amplified TCR beta CDR3 regions from RNA transcripts. The study used the HTBI primer set for a first-round RT-PCR of the TCR CDR3. TCRdb recomputed calls from the multiplex PCR reads with MiXCR, one row per CDR3 protein. Here the sample spans about 200,000 distinct CDR3 sequences, roughly a sixth being singletons. Diagnosis relied on clinical symptoms, serum thyroxine and TRAb, thyroid ultrasound and orbital computed tomography. Extraction of PBMCs used about 9.2 ml of fresh peripheral blood. Sequenced material: blood. The origin of this receptor is a woman in her 50s with Graves' hyperthyroidism.

The CDR3 region has the DNA TGTGCCATCAGTGCCTCAGGGAATCAGCCCCAGCATTTT. Its protein product is CAISASGNQPQHF. V gene TRBV10-3 combines with J gene TRBJ1-5; D is possibly TRBD1 (5 bases). V lost 4 bases, J lost 4 bases, and 8 bases lay in between. Germline CDR1 and CDR2: ENHRY and SYGVKD. There are 13 residues in the CDR3.